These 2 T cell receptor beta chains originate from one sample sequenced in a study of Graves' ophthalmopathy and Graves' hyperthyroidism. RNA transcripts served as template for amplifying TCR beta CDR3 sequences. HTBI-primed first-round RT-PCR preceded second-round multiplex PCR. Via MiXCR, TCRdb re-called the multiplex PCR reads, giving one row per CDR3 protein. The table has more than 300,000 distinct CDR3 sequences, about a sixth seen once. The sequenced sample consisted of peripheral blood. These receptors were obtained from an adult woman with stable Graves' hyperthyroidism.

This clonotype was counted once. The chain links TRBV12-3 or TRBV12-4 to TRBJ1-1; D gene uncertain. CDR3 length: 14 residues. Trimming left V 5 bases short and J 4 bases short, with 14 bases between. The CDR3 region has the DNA TGTGCCAGCAGTCCAACCCTCCACGGCACTGAAGCTTTCTTT. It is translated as CASSPTLHGTEAFF.

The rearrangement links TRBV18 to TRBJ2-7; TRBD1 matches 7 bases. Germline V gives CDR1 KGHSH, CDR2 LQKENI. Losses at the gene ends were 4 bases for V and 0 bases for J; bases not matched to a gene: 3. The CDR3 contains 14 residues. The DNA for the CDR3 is TGTGCCAGCTCACGGGACAGACACTCCTACGAGCAGTACTTC. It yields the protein CASSRDRHSYEQYF.